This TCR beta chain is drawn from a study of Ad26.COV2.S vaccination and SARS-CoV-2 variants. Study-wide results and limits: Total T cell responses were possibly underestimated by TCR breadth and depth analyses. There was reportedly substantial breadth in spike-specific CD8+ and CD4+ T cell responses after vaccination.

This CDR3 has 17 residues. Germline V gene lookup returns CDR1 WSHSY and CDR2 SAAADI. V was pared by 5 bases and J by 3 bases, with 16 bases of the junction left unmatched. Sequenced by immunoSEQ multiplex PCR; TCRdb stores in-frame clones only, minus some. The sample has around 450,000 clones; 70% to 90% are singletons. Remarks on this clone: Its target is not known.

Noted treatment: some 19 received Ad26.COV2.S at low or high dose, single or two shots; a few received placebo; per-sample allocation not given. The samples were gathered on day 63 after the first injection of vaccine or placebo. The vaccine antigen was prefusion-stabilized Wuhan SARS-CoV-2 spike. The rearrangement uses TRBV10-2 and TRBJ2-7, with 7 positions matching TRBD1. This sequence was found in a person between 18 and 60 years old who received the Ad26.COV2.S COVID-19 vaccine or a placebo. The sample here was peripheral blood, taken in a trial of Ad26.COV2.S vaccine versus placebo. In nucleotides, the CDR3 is TGCGCCAGCAGTTCCCGACCGGGACAGTTTAGGGTCTACGAGCAGTACTTC. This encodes CASSSRPGQFRVYEQYF.